This is a list of T cell receptor beta chains from one sample in a study of blood T cell repertoires in COVID-19. Assay used: immunoSEQ multiplex PCR; TCRdb lists only in-frame clones, some missing. The data show about 240,000 clones, with about 79% seen just once and 9.6% held by the top ten. Sequenced material: peripheral blood. These receptors were collected from a woman older than 75 with acute or convalescent COVID-19. CDR3s include the opening cysteine and the closing phenylalanine or tryptophan. A D gene is named only where the DNA matches it firmly. Clone size is stated in some rows and not others, as once, few, many or a class when expanded.

v_gene,abundance,d_gene,j_gene,CDR3nt,CDR3aa
TRBV3-1/TRBV3-2,-,TRBD2,TRBJ2-7,TGTGCCAGCAGCCAAGGTCGGCTAGCGGGGGAATCCTACGAGCAGTACTTC,CASSQGRLAGESYEQYF
TRBV3-1/TRBV3-2,once,-,TRBJ1-1,TGTGCCAGCAGCCAGTTCGTAGCGGCCGTGAACACTGAAGCTTTCTTT,CASSQFVAAVNTEAFF
TRBV7-7,once,TRBD2,TRBJ2-3,TGTGCTAGCAGCTTACGGGGACGCGGGGGGGTCACAGATACGCAGTATTTT,CASSLRGRGGVTDTQYF
TRBV6-4,once,TRBD2,TRBJ2-3,TGTGCCAGCAGTGACTCTGCGGGGGGGCCGTTCGGGACAGATACGCAGTATTTT,CASSDSAGGPFGTDTQYF
TRBV28,-,-,TRBJ1-2,TGTGCCAGCAGTAGGGGCGGTGGGTATGGCTACACCTTC,CASSRGGGYGYTF
TRBV9,once,-,TRBJ1-5,TGTGCCCCCAGCGAAGGGGTCCGCAATCAGCCCCAGCATTTT,CAPSEGVRNQPQHF
TRBV5-1,-,-,TRBJ1-6,TGCGCCAGCAGCTTGAGACAGAATAATTCACCCCTCCACTTT,CASSLRQNNSPLHF
TRBV4-1,-,TRBD1,TRBJ2-2,TGCGCCAGCAGCCAACAACGGACAGGGGATACCGGGGAGCTGTTTTTT,CASSQQRTGDTGELFF
TRBV7-9,-,TRBD1,TRBJ1-1,TGTGCCAGCAGCCCCGGGACAGGGGGGGTGAACACTGAAGCTTTCTTT,CASSPGTGGVNTEAFF
TRBV30,-,-,TRBJ1-1,TGTGCCTGGAGTCCGGGACTGCCCAACACTGAAGCTTTCTTT,CAWSPGLPNTEAFF
TRBV7-2,-,TRBD2,TRBJ2-2,TGTGCCAGCAGCTTAGATAGCGGGGGACTCACCGGGGAGCTGTTTTTT,CASSLDSGGLTGELFF
TRBV11-2,-,-,TRBJ1-2,TGTGCCAGCAGCCCCTCGAGGGCCAACTATGGCTACACCTTC,CASSPSRANYGYTF
TRBV6-6,-,TRBD1,TRBJ2-5,TGTGTAACTTCCCGGGACAGACAAGAGACCCAGTACTTC,CVTSRDRQETQYF
TRBV10-2,-,-,TRBJ1-2,TGCGCCAGCAGTGATACAGTATATGATGCTAACTATGGCTACACCTTC,CASSDTVYDANYGYTF
TRBV6-5,-,-,TRBJ2-5,TGTGCCAGCAGTTACACCGACAGTTCCCAAGAGACCCAGTACTTC,CASSYTDSSQETQYF
TRBV28,once,-,TRBJ1-2,TGTGCCAGCAGACCAACAGGTTATGGCTACACCTTC,CASRPTGYGYTF
TRBV6-1,-,-,TRBJ1-5,TGTGCCAGCAGTGAGACAAGCACAAGCCAGCCCCAGCATTTT,CASSETSTSQPQHF
TRBV24-1,-,TRBD1,TRBJ1-5,TGTGCCACCAGTGGAGGACAGGGGGTTGGCAATCAGCCCCAGCATTTT,CATSGGQGVGNQPQHF
TRBV12-5,-,-,TRBJ1-6,TGTGCTAGTGGTCCGGACATGTCGGGCCTCCACTTT,CASGPDMSGLHF
TRBV6-1,-,-,TRBJ2-3,TGTGCCAGCAGTGAAGCGGTTTACGGAGATACGCAGTATTTT,CASSEAVYGDTQYF
TRBV11-2,-,TRBD1,TRBJ1-4,TGTGCCAGCAGCCTGTCGACAGGGGCTGAAAAACTGTTTTTT,CASSLSTGAEKLFF
TRBV19,-,-,TRBJ1-6,TGTGCCAGTAGCTCCAGGGGCACCTATAATTCACCCCTCCACTTT,CASSSRGTYNSPLHF
TRBV18,-,TRBD1,TRBJ1-5,TGTGCCAGCTCGGGGACAGGGGGCATGCAGCCCCAGCATTTT,CASSGTGGMQPQHF
TRBV7-8,-,TRBD1,TRBJ2-5,TGTGCCAGCAGCTCAGGGACAGGGGGCGCGTTTGGGTCCCAGTACTTC,CASSSGTGGAFGSQYF
TRBV28,-,-,TRBJ1-2,TGTGCCAGCAGCCGTCCAGGGGTCTATGGCTACACCTTC,CASSRPGVYGYTF